Sequencing of this T cell receptor (beta chain) was carried out in a study of cytomegalovirus exposure and HLA in healthy donors. Study-level information: In a previous analysis, approximately 110 million unique TCR beta sequences were found from 150 million to 200 million T cells.

The V end lost 1 base, the J end lost 5 bases, and 9 bases lay between the germline ends. The CDR3 is made up of 13 amino acids. Looked up from germline, CDR1 is SEHNR and CDR2 is FQNEAQ (reference sequence). With respect to this clone: Its matching antigen is unknown.

These donors counted as nominally healthy when sampled, but unrecorded immune exposures were likely. A multiplex PCR was run with 60 Vbeta primers and 13 Jbeta primers. The protocol was immunoSEQ multiplex PCR, while the TCRdb copy is restricted to in-frame clones and leaves out a portion. The table shows under 140,000 clones, with roughly 86% occurring only once. Points from the study as a whole: Reports showed the classifier diagnosing cytomegalovirus status with high specificity and sensitivity.

The chain employs TRBV7-9 and TRBJ2-7, with a possible D match to TRBD2 (6 bases). The specimen sequenced was PBMCs. The receptor's source is a middle-aged man in good health and CMV-seronegative. CDR3 in amino acids: CASSLGLVNEQYF. The CDR3 DNA reads as TGTGCCAGCAGCTTAGGACTAGTCAACGAGCAGTACTTC.